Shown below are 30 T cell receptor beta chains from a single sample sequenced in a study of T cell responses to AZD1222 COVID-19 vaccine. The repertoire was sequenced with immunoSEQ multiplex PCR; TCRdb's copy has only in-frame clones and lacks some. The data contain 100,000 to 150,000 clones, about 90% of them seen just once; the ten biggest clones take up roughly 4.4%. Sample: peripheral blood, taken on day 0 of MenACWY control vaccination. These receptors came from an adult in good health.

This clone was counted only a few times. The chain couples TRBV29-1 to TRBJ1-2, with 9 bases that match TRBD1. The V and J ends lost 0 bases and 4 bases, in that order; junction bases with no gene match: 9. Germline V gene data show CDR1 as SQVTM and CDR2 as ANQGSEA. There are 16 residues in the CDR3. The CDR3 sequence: CSVEDPGQGLIYGYTF. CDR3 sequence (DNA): TGCAGCGTTGAAGACCCGGGACAGGGTTTGATCTATGGCTACACCTTC.

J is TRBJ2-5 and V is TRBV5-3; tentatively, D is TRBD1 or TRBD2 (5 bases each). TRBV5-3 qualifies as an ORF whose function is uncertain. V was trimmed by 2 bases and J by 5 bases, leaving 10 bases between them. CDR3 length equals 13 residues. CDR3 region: CARSFGGAETQYF. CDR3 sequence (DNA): TGTGCCAGAAGCTTTGGGGGAGCCGAGACCCAGTACTTC.

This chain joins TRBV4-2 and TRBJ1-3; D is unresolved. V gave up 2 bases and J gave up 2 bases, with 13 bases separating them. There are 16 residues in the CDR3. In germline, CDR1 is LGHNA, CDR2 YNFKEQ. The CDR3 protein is CASSQNVGEPGNTIYF. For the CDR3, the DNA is TGTGCCAGCAGCCAAAATGTCGGGGAGCCTGGAAACACCATATATTTT.

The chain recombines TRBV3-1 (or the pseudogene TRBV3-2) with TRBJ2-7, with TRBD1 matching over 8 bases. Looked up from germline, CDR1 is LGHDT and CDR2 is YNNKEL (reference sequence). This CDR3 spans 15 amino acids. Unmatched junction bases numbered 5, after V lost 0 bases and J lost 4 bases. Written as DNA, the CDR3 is TGTGCCAGCAGCCAAGATCACCAGGGGGCTTACGAGCAGTACGTC. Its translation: CASSQDHQGAYEQYV.

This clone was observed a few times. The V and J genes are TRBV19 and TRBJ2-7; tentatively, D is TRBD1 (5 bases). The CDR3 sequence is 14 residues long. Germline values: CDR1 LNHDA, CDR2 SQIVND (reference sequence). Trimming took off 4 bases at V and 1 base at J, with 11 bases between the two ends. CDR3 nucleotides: TGTGCCAGTAGTACCCTAGACAGTTCCTACGAGCAGTACTTC. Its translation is CASSTLDSSYEQYF.

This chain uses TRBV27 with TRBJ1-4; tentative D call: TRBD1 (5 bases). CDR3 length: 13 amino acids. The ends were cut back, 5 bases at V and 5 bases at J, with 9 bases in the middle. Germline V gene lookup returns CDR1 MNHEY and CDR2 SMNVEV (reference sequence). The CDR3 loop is CASSGDGNEKLFF. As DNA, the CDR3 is TGTGCCAGCAGTGGGGACGGAAATGAAAAACTGTTTTTT.

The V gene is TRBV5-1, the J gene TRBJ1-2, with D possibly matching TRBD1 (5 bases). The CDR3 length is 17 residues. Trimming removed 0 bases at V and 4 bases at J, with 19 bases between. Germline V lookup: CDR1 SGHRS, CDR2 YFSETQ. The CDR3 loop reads CASSLAGRGDGFYGYTF. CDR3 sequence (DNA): TGCGCCAGCAGCTTGGCCGGCCGGGGGGATGGTTTCTATGGCTACACCTTC.

CDR3 DNA: TGTGCCAGCAGTCTCGGGGTACTCAATGAGCAGTTCTTC. It specifies CASSLGVLNEQFF. The chain employs TRBV27 and TRBJ2-1; D is perhaps TRBD2 (5 bases). Trimming pared 5 bases from V and 6 bases from J, leaving 11 bases between. CDR1 is MNHEY, CDR2 SMNVEV, per germline (reference sequence). This CDR3 contains 13 residues.

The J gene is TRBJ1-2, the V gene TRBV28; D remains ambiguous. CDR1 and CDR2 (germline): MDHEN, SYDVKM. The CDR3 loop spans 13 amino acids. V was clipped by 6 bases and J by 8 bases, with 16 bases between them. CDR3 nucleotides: TGTGCCAGCAGCCAGCGGCTAACTAGGGGCTACACCTTC. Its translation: CASSQRLTRGYTF.

DNA of the CDR3: TGCGCCAGCAGCCAAGTCCCGGGACAGGGGTCCGGGGAGCTGTTTTTT. Translating it yields CASSQVPGQGSGELFF. The chain couples TRBV4-3 to TRBJ2-2; TRBD1 aligns across 10 bases. The germline CDR1 and CDR2 sequences are LGHNA and YSLEER. The junction had 5 bases not matched to a gene; V was cut back by 1 base and J by 6 bases. This CDR3 comprises 16 residues.

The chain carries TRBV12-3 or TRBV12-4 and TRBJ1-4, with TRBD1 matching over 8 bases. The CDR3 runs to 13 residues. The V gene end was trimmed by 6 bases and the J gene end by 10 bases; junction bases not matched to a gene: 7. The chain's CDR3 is CASRSDREGKLFF. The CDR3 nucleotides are TGTGCCAGCAGGTCGGACAGGGAGGGAAAACTGTTTTTT.

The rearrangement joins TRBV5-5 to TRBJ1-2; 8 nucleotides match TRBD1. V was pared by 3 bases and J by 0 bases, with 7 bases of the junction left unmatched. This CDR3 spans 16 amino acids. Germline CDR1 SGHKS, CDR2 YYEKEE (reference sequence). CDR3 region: CASSYVDRASNYGYTF. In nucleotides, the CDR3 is TGTGCCAGCAGCTACGTGGACAGGGCATCTAACTATGGCTACACCTTC.

Here the CDR3 reads CSASRGAYNEQFF. DNA for the CDR3: TGCAGTGCTAGTCGTGGGGCCTACAATGAGCAGTTCTTC. The chain uses TRBV20-1 and TRBJ2-1; D ambiguous. This CDR3 spans 13 amino acids. Trimming took off 3 bases at V and 2 bases at J, with 8 bases between the two ends. Germline values: CDR1 DFQATT, CDR2 SNEGSKA (reference sequence).

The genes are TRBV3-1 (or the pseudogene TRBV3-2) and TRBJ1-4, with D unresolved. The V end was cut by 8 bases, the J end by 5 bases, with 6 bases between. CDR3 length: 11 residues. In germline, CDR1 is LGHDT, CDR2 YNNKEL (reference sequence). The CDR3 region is CASRRNEKLFF. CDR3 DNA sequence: TGTGCCAGCCGCCGGAATGAAAAACTGTTTTTT.

Here the CDR3 reads CASSPTAWTSGRNEQFF. The CDR3 DNA is TGTGCCAGCAGTCCCACAGCCTGGACTAGCGGGAGAAATGAGCAGTTCTTC. This chain links TRBV28 with TRBJ2-1; 13 nucleotides agree with TRBD2. This CDR3 has 17 amino acids. The junction had 11 bases not matched to a gene; V was cut back by 5 bases and J by 7 bases. Germline CDR1 MDHEN, CDR2 SYDVKM.

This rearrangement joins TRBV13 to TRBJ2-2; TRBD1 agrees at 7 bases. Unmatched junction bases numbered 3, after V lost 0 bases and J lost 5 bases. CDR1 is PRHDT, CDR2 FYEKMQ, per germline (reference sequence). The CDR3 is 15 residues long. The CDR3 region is CASSLGQGITGELFF. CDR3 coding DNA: TGTGCCAGCAGCTTAGGACAGGGGATAACCGGGGAGCTGTTTTTT.

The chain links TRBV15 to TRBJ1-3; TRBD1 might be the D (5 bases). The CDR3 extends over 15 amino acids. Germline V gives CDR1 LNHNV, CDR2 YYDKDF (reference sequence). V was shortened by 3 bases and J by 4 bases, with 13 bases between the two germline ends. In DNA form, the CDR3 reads TGTGCCACCAGCAGTTGGGGGAGTATCGGAAACACCATATATTTT. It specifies CATSSWGSIGNTIYF.

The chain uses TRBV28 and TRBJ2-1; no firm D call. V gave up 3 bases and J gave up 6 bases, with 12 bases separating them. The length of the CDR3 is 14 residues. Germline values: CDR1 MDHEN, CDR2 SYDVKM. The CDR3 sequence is CASSFPNLRNEQFF. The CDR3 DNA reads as TGTGCCAGCAGTTTCCCAAACCTACGCAATGAGCAGTTCTTC.

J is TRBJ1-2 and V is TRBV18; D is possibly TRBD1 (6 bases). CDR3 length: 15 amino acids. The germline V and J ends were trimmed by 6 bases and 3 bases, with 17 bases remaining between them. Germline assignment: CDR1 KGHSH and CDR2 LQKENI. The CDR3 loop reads CASSLQGSQDYGYTF. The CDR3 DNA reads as TGTGCCAGCTCTTTACAGGGTTCCCAAGACTATGGCTACACCTTC.

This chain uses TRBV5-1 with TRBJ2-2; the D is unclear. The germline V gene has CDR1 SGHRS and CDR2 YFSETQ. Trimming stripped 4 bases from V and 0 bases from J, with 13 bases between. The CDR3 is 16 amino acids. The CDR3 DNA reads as TGCGCCAGCAGCCCAATTAGTCACTCGAACACCGGGGAGCTGTTTTTT. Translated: CASSPISHSNTGELFF.

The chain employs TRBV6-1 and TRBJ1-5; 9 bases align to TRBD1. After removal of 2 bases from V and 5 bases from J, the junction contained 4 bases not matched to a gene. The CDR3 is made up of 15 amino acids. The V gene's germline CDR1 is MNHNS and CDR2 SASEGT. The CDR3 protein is CASSEPGQGYQPQHF. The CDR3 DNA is TGTGCCAGCAGTGAACCGGGACAGGGCTATCAGCCCCAGCATTTT.

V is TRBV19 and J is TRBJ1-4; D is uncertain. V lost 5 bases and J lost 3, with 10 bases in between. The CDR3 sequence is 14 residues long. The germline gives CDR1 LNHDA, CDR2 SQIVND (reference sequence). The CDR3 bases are TGTGCCAGTAGTGAGAGGCCCGCTAATGAAAAACTGTTTTTT. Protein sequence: CASSERPANEKLFF.

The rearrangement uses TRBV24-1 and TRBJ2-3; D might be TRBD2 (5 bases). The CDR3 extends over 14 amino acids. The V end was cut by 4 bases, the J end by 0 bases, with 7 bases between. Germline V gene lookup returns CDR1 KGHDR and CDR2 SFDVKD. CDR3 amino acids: CATSERTSTDTQYF. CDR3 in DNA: TGTGCCACCAGTGAACGGACTAGCACAGATACGCAGTATTTT.

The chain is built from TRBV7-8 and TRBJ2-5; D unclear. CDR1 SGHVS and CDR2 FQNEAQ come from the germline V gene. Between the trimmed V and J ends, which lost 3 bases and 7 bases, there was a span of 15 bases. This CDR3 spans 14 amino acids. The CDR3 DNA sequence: TGTGCCAGCAGCTTTTCTACGCCTACTGGGACCCAGTACTTC. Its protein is CASSFSTPTGTQYF. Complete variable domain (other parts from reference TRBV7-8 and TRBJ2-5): GAGVSQSPRYKVAKRGQDVALRCDPISGHVSLFWYQQALGQGPEFLTYFQNEAQLDKSGLPSDRFFAERPEGSVSTLKIQRTQQEDSAVYLCASSFSTPTGTQYFGPGTRLLVL.

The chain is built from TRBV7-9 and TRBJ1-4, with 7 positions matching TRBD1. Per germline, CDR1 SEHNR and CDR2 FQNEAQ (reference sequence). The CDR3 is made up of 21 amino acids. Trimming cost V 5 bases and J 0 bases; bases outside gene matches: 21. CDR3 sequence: CASSRARTRGAAYATNEKLFF. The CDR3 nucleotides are TGTGCCAGCAGCAGAGCCCGGACCAGGGGGGCGGCGTATGCAACTAATGAAAAACTGTTTTTT.

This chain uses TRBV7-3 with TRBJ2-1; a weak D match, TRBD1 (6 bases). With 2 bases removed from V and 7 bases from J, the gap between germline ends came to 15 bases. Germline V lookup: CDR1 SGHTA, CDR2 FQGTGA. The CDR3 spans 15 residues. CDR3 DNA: TGTGCCAGCAGCTTAGTTCGGACAGAGGGGAATGAGCAGTTCTTC. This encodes CASSLVRTEGNEQFF.

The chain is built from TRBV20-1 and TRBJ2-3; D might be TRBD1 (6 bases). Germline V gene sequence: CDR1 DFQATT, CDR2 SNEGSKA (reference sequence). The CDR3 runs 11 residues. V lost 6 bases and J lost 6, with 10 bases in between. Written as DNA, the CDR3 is TGCAGTGCAGCTAGGGGGGATACGCAGTATTTT. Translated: CSAARGDTQYF.

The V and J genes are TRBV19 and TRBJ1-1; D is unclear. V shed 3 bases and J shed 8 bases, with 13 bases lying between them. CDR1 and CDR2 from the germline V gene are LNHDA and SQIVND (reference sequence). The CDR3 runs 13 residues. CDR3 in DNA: TGTGCCAGTAGTATGATGGGCTTCGGGGAAGCTTTCTTT. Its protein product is CASSMMGFGEAFF.

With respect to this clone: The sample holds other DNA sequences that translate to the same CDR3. The CDR3 DNA reads as TGTGCCAGCTCACCACAGGGCTCTAACTATGGCTACACCTTC. It yields the protein CASSPQGSNYGYTF. The gene calls are TRBV18 and TRBJ1-2; D gene ambiguous. The germline gives CDR1 KGHSH, CDR2 LQKENI. This CDR3 is 14 amino acids long. Trimming removed 1 base at V and 0 bases at J, with 6 bases between.

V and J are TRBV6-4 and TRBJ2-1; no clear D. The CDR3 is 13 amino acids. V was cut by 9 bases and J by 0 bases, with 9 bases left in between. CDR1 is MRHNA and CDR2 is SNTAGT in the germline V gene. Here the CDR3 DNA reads TGTGCCAGTTCGGCGAGCTCCTACAATGAGCAGTTCTTC. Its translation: CASSASSYNEQFF.